This note documents a single T cell receptor beta chain sequence. What antigen it recognizes has not been identified. Per-base qualities were not stored, and no clone one base away is much larger. This specimen belongs to a study of blood T cell repertoires in COVID-19 (dated by TCRdb to 2018 to 2020). Background on the whole study: Samples covering the acute and convalescent phases of COVID-19 were provided by collaborators in the United States, Italy and Spain. The dataset comprised deeply sampled blood TCRbeta repertoires from subjects exposed to, actively infected with, or recovered from COVID-19. Where HLA class I and class II types were available, the types were taken from metadata supplied by the sample provider, not from assay-based typing. The repertoires were made available in a free public database intended to serve as a resource for research on the immune response to SARS-CoV-2. Samples were obtained from the ongoing ImmuneRACE study (first 160 participants) and from 1,254 subjects provided by 6 global collaborators. The material from the prospective study consisted of cDNA or gDNA derived from T cells, B-cell-depleted T cells, or PBMCs. Nearly every sample came with metadata listing a de-identified subject ID, COVID-19 status, age in years and sex. Broad study findings and their caveats: The quantity of clinical and demographic metadata differed by source and by participant and was supplied without curation.

Whole blood was collected in K2EDTA tubes by collaborating institutions according to the institutions' own protocols. For TCRbeta analysis, collaborators shipped samples in one of three forms: frozen whole blood, isolated PBMCs, or DNA extracted from either of those sample types. The CDR3 goes from the cysteine to the phenylalanine over 13 residues. Only the CDR3 part of the read is kept: 39 bases, read in frame from the first base. V loses 5 bases at its end and J loses 6 bases; junction bases beyond the gene matches: 4. TCRbeta CDR3 regions were amplified from genomic DNA using the immunoSEQ Assay, a bias-controlled multiplex PCR. The source study handled its data this way. The number of nucleated cells in each sample was estimated from the amplification of reference gene primers within the assay. To quantify the absolute abundance of each unique TCRbeta CDR3 rearrangement, sequence reads were collapsed and filtered. For each sample, productive Simpson clonality was calculated as the square root of Simpson's diversity index across productive rearrangements. TCRdb took over this immuneACCESS table, retaining in-frame rearrangements with V and J assigned. Such tables are incomplete; in checked studies, under half of the missing clones stem from an unresolved V gene, and the remainder is unexplained. V and J calls and clone size follow that table, whereas D and trimming were derived from the DNA. In this sample the table shows some 91,000 clones, approximately 76% of which occur a single time. The ten largest account for 6% to 8.5% of the sample.

This receptor was identified in a man aged 65 to 79 with acute or convalescent COVID-19. The chain is made from TRBV12-3 or TRBV12-4 and TRBJ2-1; TRBD1 matches 7 bases in the middle. The sequencing input was peripheral blood. The CDR3 loop reads CASSKTGTNEQFF. The nucleotide sequence reads TGTGCCAGCAGTAAGACAGGGACCAATGAGCAGTTCTTC.